This is a list of T cell receptor beta chains from one sample in a study of cytomegalovirus exposure and HLA in healthy donors. The protocol was immunoSEQ multiplex PCR, while the TCRdb copy is restricted to in-frame clones and leaves out a portion. This repertoire includes 100,000 to 150,000 clones. Source material: PBMCs. These receptor sequences come from a woman aged 40 to 49 in good health and CMV-seropositive. CDR3s include the opening cysteine and the closing phenylalanine or tryptophan. D genes are given only for firm matches.

TRBD1 | TRBJ1-1 | TRBV28 | TGTGCCAGCAGTTTATTTTCCAGGGGGTATGGCACTGAAGCTTTCTTT | CASSLFSRGYGTEAFF
TRBD2 | TRBJ2-7 | TRBV6-1 | TGTGCCAGCAGTGCCCTTCCTAGCGGGAGCTACGAGCAGTACTTC | CASSALPSGSYEQYF
. | TRBJ1-4 | TRBV19 | TGTGCCAGTAGCCTAGTGCAACGAAATGAAAAACTGTTTTTT | CASSLVQRNEKLFF
. | TRBJ2-7 | TRBV11-2 | TGTGCCAGCAGCCCCTTTTCCAGCGGAATATACGAGCAGTACTTC | CASSPFSSGIYEQYF
TRBD2 | TRBJ2-2 | TRBV6-5 | TGTGCCAGCAGAGTTGGGACTAGCGGTAACGGGGAGCTGTTTTTT | CASRVGTSGNGELFF
. | TRBJ2-4 | TRBV7-8 | TGTGCCAGCAGTAGTCAACGGAGGACAGCCAAAAACATTCAGTACTTC | CASSSQRRTAKNIQYF
TRBD2 | TRBJ2-3 | TRBV9 | TGTGCCAGCAGCGTGACTAGCGGGATATGGACAGATACGCAGTATTTT | CASSVTSGIWTDTQYF
TRBD1 | TRBJ2-1 | TRBV6-6 | TGTGCCAGCAGTTCCCAGGGGGCGACCTACAATGAGCAGTTCTTC | CASSSQGATYNEQFF
TRBD1 | TRBJ1-2 | TRBV29-1 | TGCAGCGTTGAAGCCTGGGACAGGGAGGACAACTATGGCTACACCTTC | CSVEAWDREDNYGYTF
. | TRBJ2-7 | TRBV7-9 | TGTGCCAGCAGCTTAGGGGGGCAGGGTCAGCAGTACTTC | CASSLGGQGQQYF
. | TRBJ2-7 | TRBV5-5 | TGTGCCAGCAGCTCTTCCCCGGGACAAATTTCCTACGAGCAGTACTTC | CASSSSPGQISYEQYF
. | TRBJ1-1 | TRBV7-9 | TGTGCCAGCAGCTTAGAAGGGGTGAACACTGAAGCTTTCTTT | CASSLEGVNTEAFF
. | TRBJ1-5 | TRBV15 | TGTGCCACCAGCAGAGATATCACGGGCCCGGGGGGGGAGCCCCAGCATTTT | CATSRDITGPGGEPQHF